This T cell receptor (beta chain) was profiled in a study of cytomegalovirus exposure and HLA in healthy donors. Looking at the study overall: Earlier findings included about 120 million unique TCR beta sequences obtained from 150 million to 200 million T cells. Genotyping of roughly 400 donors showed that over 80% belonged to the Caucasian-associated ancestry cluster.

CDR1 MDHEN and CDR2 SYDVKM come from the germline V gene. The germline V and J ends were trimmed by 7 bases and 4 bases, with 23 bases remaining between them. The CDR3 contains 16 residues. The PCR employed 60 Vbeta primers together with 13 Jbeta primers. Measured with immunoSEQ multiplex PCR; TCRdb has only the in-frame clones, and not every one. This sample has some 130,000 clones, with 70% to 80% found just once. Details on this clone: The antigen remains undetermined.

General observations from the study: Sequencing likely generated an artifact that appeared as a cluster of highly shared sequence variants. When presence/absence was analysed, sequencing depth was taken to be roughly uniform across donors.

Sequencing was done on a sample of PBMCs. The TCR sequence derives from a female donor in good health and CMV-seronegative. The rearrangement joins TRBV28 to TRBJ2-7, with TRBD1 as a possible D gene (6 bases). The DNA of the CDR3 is TGTGCCAGCAACTTATGGGGGCCAGGCAGGAGTTACGAGCAGTACTTC. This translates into CASNLWGPGRSYEQYF.